In this sample, the clone carrying this TCR beta chain turned up many times. No antigen is known for it. RNA transcripts served as the template for amplifying TCR beta CDR3 regions. When the TCR CDR3 underwent first-round RT-PCR, the HTBI primer set was used. A single record per CDR3 protein comes from TCRdb applying MiXCR to the multiplex PCR reads. Of hundreds of thousands of distinct CDR3 sequences in the sample, 35% are singletons; the top ten hold around 30%. The data stem from a study of T cells in Graves' hyperthyroidism and ophthalmopathy. Study findings and constraints: Most thyroid clonotypes expanded above 0.001 were also detected in blood.

The CDR3 length is 13 residues. Deletions cut 4 bases from V and 6 bases from J, with 13 bases between. Germline lookup yields CDR1 SQVTM and CDR2 ANQGSEA. The specimen sequenced was blood. This clonotype was obtained from a woman in her thirties or forties with Graves' hyperthyroidism. The V gene is TRBV29-1, the J gene TRBJ1-5; TRBD1 is a possible D gene (5 bases). The CDR3 nucleotides are TGCAGCGTTGTGTCGGGGGGAGGTCAGCCCCAGCATTTT. It specifies CSVVSGGGQPQHF.